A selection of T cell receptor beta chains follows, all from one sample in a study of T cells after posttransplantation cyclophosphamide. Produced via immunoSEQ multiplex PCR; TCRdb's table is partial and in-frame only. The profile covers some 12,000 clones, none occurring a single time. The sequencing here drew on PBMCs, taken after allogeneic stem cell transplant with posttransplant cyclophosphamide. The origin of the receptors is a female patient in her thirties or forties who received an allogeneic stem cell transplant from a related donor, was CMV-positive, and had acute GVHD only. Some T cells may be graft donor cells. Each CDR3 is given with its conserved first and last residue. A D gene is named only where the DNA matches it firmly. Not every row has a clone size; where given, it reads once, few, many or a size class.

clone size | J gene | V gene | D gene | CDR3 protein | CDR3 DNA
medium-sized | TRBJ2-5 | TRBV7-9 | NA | CASSPTGQETQYF | TGTGCCAGCAGCCCGACAGGACAAGAGACCCAGTACTTC
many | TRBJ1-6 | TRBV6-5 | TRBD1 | CASSPDRPNSPLHF | TGTGCCAGCAGCCCGGACAGGCCAAATTCACCCCTCCACTTT
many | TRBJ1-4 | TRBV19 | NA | CASIGWSNEKLFF | TGTGCCAGTATCGGGTGGTCTAATGAAAAACTGTTTTTT
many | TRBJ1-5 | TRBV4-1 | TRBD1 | CASSQTGAAQPQHF | TGCGCCAGCAGCCAAACAGGGGCGGCTCAGCCCCAGCATTTT
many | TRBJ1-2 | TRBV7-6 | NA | CASSPDTVGGYTF | TGTGCCAGCAGCCCGGACACGGTTGGGGGCTACACCTTC
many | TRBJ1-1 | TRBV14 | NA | CASSQDLGGSAFF | TGTGCCAGCAGCCAAGATTTGGGGGGTTCGGCTTTCTTT
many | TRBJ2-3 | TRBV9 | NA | CASSVAPLMGASTDTQYF | TGTGCCAGCAGCGTAGCGCCGTTGATGGGGGCTAGCACAGATACGCAGTATTTT
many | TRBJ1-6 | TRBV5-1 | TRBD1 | CASSRDRYNSPLHF | TGCGCCAGCAGCAGGGACAGATACAATTCACCCCTCCACTTT
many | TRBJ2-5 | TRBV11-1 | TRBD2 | CASSGGTSWEETQYF | TGTGCCAGCAGCGGGGGGACTAGCTGGGAAGAGACCCAGTACTTC
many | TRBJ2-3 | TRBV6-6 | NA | CASSRGQGGDTDTQYF | TGTGCCAGCAGCCGAGGCCAAGGCGGGGACACAGATACGCAGTATTTT
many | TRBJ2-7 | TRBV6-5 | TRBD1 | CASRGTARYEQYF | TGTGCCAGCAGGGGGACAGCCAGGTACGAGCAGTACTTC
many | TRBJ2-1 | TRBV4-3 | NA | CASSQDARSGSYNEQFF | TGCGCCAGCAGCCAAGATGCCCGTAGCGGCTCCTACAATGAGCAGTTCTTC
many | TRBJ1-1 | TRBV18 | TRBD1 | CASSPLRQGATEAFF | TGTGCCAGCTCACCTCTCCGACAGGGGGCCACTGAAGCTTTCTTT
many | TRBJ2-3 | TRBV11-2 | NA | CASSLGTKTSTDTQYF | TGTGCCAGCAGCTTAGGAACAAAGACTAGCACAGATACGCAGTATTTT
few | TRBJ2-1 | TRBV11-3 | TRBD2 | CASSTLPGLAGYSSYNEQFF | TGTGCCAGCAGCACACTCCCGGGACTAGCGGGATATAGCTCCTACAATGAGCAGTTCTTC
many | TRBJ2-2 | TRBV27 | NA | CASSGGANTGELFF | TGTGCCAGCTCCGGCGGGGCCAACACCGGGGAGCTGTTTTTT
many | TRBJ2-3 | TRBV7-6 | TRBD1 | CASSSGQQGDTQYF | TGTGCCAGCAGCTCGGGACAGCAAGGAGATACGCAGTATTTT
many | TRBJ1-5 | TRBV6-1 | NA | CASSEAGPYRGQPQHF | TGTGCCAGCAGTGAAGCGGGCCCGTATCGGGGGCAGCCCCAGCATTTT
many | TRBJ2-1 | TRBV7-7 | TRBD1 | CASSFGQGGDDEQFF | TGTGCCAGCAGCTTCGGACAGGGGGGTGACGATGAGCAGTTCTTC
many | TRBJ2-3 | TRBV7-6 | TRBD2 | CASSMLAGEADTQYF | TGTGCCAGCAGCATGCTAGCGGGAGAGGCAGATACGCAGTATTTT
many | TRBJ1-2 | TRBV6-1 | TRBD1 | CASSEGEAGGIHYGYTF | TGTGCCAGCAGCGAAGGCGAGGCAGGGGGTATCCACTATGGCTACACCTTC
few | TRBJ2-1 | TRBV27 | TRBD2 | CASSPALAGGYNEQFF | TGTGCCAGCAGCCCCGCCCTAGCGGGGGGGTACAATGAGCAGTTCTTC
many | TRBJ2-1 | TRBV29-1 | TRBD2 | CSVAGGSYNEQFF | TGCAGCGTAGCCGGGGGGTCCTACAATGAGCAGTTCTTC
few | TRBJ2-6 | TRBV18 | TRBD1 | CASSPLGTGGSYGANVLTF | TGTGCCAGCTCACCCCTCGGGACAGGGGGCAGCTATGGGGCCAACGTCCTGACCTTC
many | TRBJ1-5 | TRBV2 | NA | CASTGGRYQPQHF | TGTGCCAGCACCGGGGGGAGGTATCAGCCCCAGCATTTT
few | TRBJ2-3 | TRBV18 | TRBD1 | CASSRPGTGSADTQYF | TGTGCCAGCTCTCGTCCCGGGACAGGGAGCGCAGATACGCAGTATTTT
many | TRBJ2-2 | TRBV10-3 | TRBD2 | CAAGGTLSGELFF | TGTGCGGCGGGGGGGACACTCTCCGGGGAGCTGTTTTTT
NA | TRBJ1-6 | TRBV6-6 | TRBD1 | CASSSTGGGSPLHF | TGTGCCAGCAGTTCAACAGGGGGAGGTTCACCCCTCCACTTT